The rows below give T cell receptor beta chains drawn from one sample of a study of response to subunit inactivated influenza vaccine. Using its own MiXCR run on the RT-PCR reads, TCRdb lists one record per CDR3 protein. The sample has 750,000 to 850,000 distinct CDR3 sequences, 18% seen once. The sample was PBMCs from blood, taken roughly 5 days after vaccination. These receptors were obtained from a man aged 45-60 years who received an inactivated influenza vaccine. CDR3s include the opening cysteine and the closing phenylalanine or tryptophan. D genes are given only for firm matches. Some rows have no size entry. The others give once, few or many, or a class for an expanded clone.

abundance,v_gene,d_gene,j_gene,CDR3aa,CDR3nt
NA,TRBV4-3,NA,TRBJ1-1,CASSLGRVLNTEAFF,TGCGCCAGCAGCCTGGGACGGGTCCTGAACACTGAAGCTTTCTTT
few,TRBV5-1,TRBD1,TRBJ1-4,CASSGTATEKLFF,TGCGCCAGCAGCGGGACAGCCACTGAAAAACTGTTTTTT
few,TRBV11-2,NA,TRBJ2-7,CASSLVVGGVEQYF,TGTGCCAGCAGCTTAGTGGTAGGAGGGGTCGAGCAGTACTTC
NA,TRBV27,TRBD1,TRBJ2-1,CASSGDRGGNEQFF,TGTGCCAGCAGCGGGGACAGGGGGGGCAATGAGCAGTTCTTC
few,TRBV4-3,NA,TRBJ2-2,CASSQEWSSWWASNTGELFF,TGCGCCAGCAGCCAAGAGTGGTCCTCGTGGTGGGCCTCGAACACCGGGGAGCTGTTTTTT
NA,TRBV20-1,TRBD2,TRBJ2-1,CSARVGTSGAYNEQFF,TGCAGTGCTAGAGTTGGTACTAGCGGCGCCTACAATGAGCAGTTCTTC
few,TRBV6-2/TRBV6-3,NA,TRBJ2-5,CASSYAAMRETQYF,TGTGCCAGCAGTTACGCCGCCATGCGGGAGACCCAGTACTTC
NA,TRBV7-9,NA,TRBJ2-7,CASSLKTPYEQYF,TGTGCCAGCAGCTTAAAAACCCCCTACGAGCAGTACTTC
NA,TRBV3-1,NA,TRBJ2-7,CASSQVGAGGLTYEQYF,TGTGCCAGCAGCCAAGTCGGGGCCGGAGGGCTAACCTACGAGCAGTACTTC
NA,TRBV28,TRBD1,TRBJ1-5,CASSLGWDRGVQPQHF,TGTGCCAGCAGTTTAGGCTGGGACAGGGGGGTTCAGCCCCAGCATTTT
many,TRBV6-2/TRBV6-3,NA,TRBJ2-1,CASSYSPLGGLYNEQFF,TGTGCCAGCAGTTATTCGCCTTTGGGCGGCCTTTACAATGAGCAGTTCTTC
NA,TRBV9,NA,TRBJ2-1,CASSVGGASGGYNEQFF,TGTGCCAGCAGCGTAGGGGGGGCTAGCGGCGGATACAATGAGCAGTTCTTC
NA,TRBV10-3,TRBD2,TRBJ2-3,CAIQRLAGADTQYF,TGTGCCATCCAGAGGCTAGCGGGAGCCGATACGCAGTATTTT
many,TRBV20-1,TRBD2,TRBJ2-5,CSANSGGTETQYF,TGCAGTGCTAATTCGGGGGGTACGGAGACCCAGTACTTC
NA,TRBV15,TRBD1,TRBJ1-2,CATRGRGSYGYTF,TGTGCCACCAGGGGCAGGGGGTCCTATGGCTACACCTTC